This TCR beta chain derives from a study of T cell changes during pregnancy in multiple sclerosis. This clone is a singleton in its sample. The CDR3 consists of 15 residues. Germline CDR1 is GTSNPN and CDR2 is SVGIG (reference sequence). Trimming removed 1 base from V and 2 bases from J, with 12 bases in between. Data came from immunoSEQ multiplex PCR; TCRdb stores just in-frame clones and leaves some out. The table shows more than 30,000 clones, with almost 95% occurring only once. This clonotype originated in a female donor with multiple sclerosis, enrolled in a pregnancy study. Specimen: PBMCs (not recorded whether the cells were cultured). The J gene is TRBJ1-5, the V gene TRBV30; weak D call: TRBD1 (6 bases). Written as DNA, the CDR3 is TGTGCCTGGAGTGGTAGGGGGAAGCGCAATCAGCCCCAGCATTTT. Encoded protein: CAWSGRGKRNQPQHF.